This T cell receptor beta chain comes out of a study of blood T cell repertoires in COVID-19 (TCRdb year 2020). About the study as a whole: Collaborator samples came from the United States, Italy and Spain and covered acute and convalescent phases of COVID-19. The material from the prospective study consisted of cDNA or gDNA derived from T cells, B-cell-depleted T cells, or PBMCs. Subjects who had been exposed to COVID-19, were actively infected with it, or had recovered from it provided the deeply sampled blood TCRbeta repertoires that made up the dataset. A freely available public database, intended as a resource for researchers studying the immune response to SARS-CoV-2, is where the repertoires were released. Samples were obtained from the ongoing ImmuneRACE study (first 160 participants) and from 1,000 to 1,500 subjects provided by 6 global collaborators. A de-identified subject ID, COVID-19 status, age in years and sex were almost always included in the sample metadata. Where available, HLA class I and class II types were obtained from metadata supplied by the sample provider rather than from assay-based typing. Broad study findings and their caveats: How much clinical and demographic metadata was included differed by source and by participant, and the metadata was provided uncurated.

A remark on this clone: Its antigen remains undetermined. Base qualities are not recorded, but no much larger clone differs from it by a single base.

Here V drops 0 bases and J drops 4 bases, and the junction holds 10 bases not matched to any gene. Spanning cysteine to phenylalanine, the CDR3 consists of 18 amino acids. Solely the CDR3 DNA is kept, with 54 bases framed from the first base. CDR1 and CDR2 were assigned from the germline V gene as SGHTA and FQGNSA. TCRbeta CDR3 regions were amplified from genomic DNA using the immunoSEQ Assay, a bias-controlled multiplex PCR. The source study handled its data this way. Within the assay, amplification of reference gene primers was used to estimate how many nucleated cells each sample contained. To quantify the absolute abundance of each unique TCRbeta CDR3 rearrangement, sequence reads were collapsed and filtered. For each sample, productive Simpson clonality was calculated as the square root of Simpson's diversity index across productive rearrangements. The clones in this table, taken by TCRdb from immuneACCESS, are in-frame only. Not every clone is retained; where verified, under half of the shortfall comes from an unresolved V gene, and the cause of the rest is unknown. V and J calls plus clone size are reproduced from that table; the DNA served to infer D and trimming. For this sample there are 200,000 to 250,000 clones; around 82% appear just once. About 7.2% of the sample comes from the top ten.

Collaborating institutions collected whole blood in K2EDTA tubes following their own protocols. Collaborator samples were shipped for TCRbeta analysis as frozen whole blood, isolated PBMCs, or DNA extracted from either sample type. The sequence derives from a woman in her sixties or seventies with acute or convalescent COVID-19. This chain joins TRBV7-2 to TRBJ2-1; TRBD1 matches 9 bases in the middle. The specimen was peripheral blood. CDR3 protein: CASSLATGGFGGYNEQFF. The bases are TGTGCCAGCAGCTTAGCTACAGGGGGCTTTGGTGGATACAATGAGCAGTTCTTC.